The 5 T cell receptor beta chains below come from one sample, sequenced in a study of blood T cell repertoires in COVID-19. Libraries were prepared by immunoSEQ multiplex PCR; TCRdb keeps only in-frame clonotypes and omits some of them. The sample has approximately 450,000 clones, about 89% seen once. The sequencing input was peripheral blood. Receptor source: a woman aged 25 to 39 with acute or convalescent COVID-19.

The chain employs TRBV30 and TRBJ1-1, with TRBD1 matching over 8 bases. Germline V gene data show CDR1 as GTSNPN and CDR2 as SVGIG (reference sequence). The CDR3 extends over 14 amino acids. The V and J ends lost 0 bases and 2 bases, in that order; junction bases with no gene match: 2. The CDR3 is CAWSVSGGNTEAFF. Written as DNA, the CDR3 is TGTGCCTGGAGTGTTTCAGGGGGCAACACTGAAGCTTTCTTT.

This chain links TRBV6-5 with TRBJ2-4, with D possibly TRBD2 on 5 matching bases. In germline, CDR1 is MNHEY, CDR2 SVGAGI. V shed 5 bases and J shed 1 base, with 12 bases lying between them. There are 15 residues in the CDR3. The CDR3 region has the DNA TGTGCCAGCAGTAGCACGAGAGGGGCCAAAAACATTCAGTACTTC. Amino acids: CASSSTRGAKNIQYF.

The chain joins TRBV7-2 to TRBJ1-2; 8 positions match TRBD1. J lost 4 bases, V lost 1 base, and 5 bases had no gene match. From germline, CDR1 is SGHTA and CDR2 FQGNSA. The CDR3 length is 15 residues. Written as DNA, the CDR3 is TGTGCCAGCAGCTTAGGACAGGGGAGTACCTATGGCTACACCTTC. It encodes CASSLGQGSTYGYTF.

The gene calls are TRBV19 and TRBJ1-5; 9 bases agree with TRBD1. This CDR3 comprises 15 residues. Germline CDR1 reads LNHDA; CDR2 reads SQIVND (reference sequence). The ends lost 4 bases at V and 2 bases at J; junction bases unmatched: 3. CDR3 in amino acids: CASSTWTGGNQPQHF. The CDR3 nucleotides read TGTGCCAGTAGTACCTGGACAGGGGGCAATCAGCCCCAGCATTTT.

The sample holds a few counts of this clone. The rearrangement links TRBV28 to TRBJ2-5, with TRBD2 as a possible D gene (7 bases). Trimming took off 3 bases at V and 2 bases at J, with 16 bases between the two ends. Looked up from germline, CDR1 is MDHEN and CDR2 is SYDVKM. The CDR3 spans 16 residues. The CDR3: CASSFLGGEKQETQYF. CDR3 sequence (DNA): TGTGCCAGCAGTTTTTTAGGGGGGGAGAAACAAGAGACCCAGTACTTC.